This paragraph reports one TCR beta chain. What it binds is not known. This specimen belongs to a study of T cells in Graves' hyperthyroidism and ophthalmopathy. Study information: The blood sample was taken at first diagnosis, before treatment began. Study results and limitations: Blood also showed most of the thyroid clonotypes that were expanded above 0.001.

With a duration under 2 months, the hyperthyroidism was newly diagnosed in patients aged 18 to 65. Pregnant or lactating patients were excluded, as were those with uncontrolled infection or other autoimmune disease. V was cut by 1 base and J by 1 base, with 6 bases left in between. From germline, CDR1 is SGHTA and CDR2 FQGNSA. The CDR3 has 14 amino acids. Amplified TCR beta CDR3 regions came from RNA transcripts. A first-round RT-PCR of the TCR CDR3 used the HTBI primer set. One entry per CDR3 protein, called by TCRdb with MiXCR from the multiplex PCR reads. The repertoire holds approximately 200,000 distinct CDR3 sequences, around 19% seen once, with 44% in the top ten.

The V gene is TRBV7-2, the J gene TRBJ2-3; D unresolved. The source is a man in his forties with Graves' hyperthyroidism. Sequencing input: blood. The CDR3 region is CASSLELGTDTQYF. The CDR3, as DNA: TGTGCCAGCAGCTTAGAATTGGGCACAGATACGCAGTATTTT.